The rows below give T cell receptor beta chains drawn from one sample of a study of T cell responses to AZD1222 COVID-19 vaccine. Measured with immunoSEQ multiplex PCR; TCRdb has only the in-frame clones, and not every one. The sample includes about 130,000 clones, about nine tenths seen only once; the top ten take 6.9%. The material was peripheral blood, obtained on day 0 of AZD1222 vaccination. These receptors were obtained from an adult in good health. CDR3s include the opening cysteine and the closing phenylalanine or tryptophan. Each record gives: V gene, J gene, clone size, D gene, CDR3 DNA, CDR3 protein. The D gene is left open where the match is weak. Not all rows give a size; the values are once, few, many and, for expanded clones, a class.

V: TRBV21-1
J: TRBJ1-2
size: .
D: .
DNA: TGTGCCAGCAGCTCCAGGGGGGGGCGTGGGTATGGCTACACCTTC
CDR3: CASSSRGGRGYGYTF

V: TRBV7-9
J: TRBJ2-3
size: few
D: TRBD1
DNA: TGTGCCAGCAGCTCCGACAGGGCAACAGATACGCAGTATTTT
CDR3: CASSSDRATDTQYF

V: TRBV7-9
J: TRBJ2-4
size: .
D: .
DNA: TGTGCCAGCGCATCCTCGGGGAGGGGGCCGGCCAAAAACATTCAGTACTTC
CDR3: CASASSGRGPAKNIQYF

V: TRBV4-3
J: TRBJ1-6
size: .
D: .
DNA: TGCGCCAGCAGCCAAGTCGGGGGCTCCTATAATTCACCCCTCCACTTT
CDR3: CASSQVGGSYNSPLHF

V: TRBV13
J: TRBJ1-2
size: .
D: .
DNA: TGTGCCAGCAGCTGGGACAAACCACGGGATGGCTACACCTTC
CDR3: CASSWDKPRDGYTF

V: TRBV7-9
J: TRBJ2-1
size: .
D: .
DNA: TGTGCCAGCAGACACAGCGGTAATGAGCAGTTCTTC
CDR3: CASRHSGNEQFF

V: TRBV2
J: TRBJ2-1
size: .
D: .
DNA: TGTGCCAGCAAAGGCACAGGGAGCTCCTACAATGAGCAGTTCTTC
CDR3: CASKGTGSSYNEQFF

V: TRBV18
J: TRBJ1-4
size: .
D: .
DNA: TGTGCCAGCTCACCGGCCAGCCATGAAAAACTGTTTTTT
CDR3: CASSPASHEKLFF

V: TRBV27
J: TRBJ2-7
size: .
D: TRBD2
DNA: TGTGCCAGCAGTTTAAGCGGGGGGCAGATCTACGAGCAGTACTTC
CDR3: CASSLSGGQIYEQYF

V: TRBV6-5
J: TRBJ2-4
size: .
D: .
DNA: TGTGCCAGCAGCCAAGACCGTCCTGGCAAAAACATTCAGTACTTC
CDR3: CASSQDRPGKNIQYF

V: TRBV7-2
J: TRBJ2-5
size: few
D: .
DNA: TGTGCCAGCAGCTTAAACCAGCAAGAGACCCAGTACTTC
CDR3: CASSLNQQETQYF

V: TRBV9
J: TRBJ1-6
size: .
D: .
DNA: TGTGCCAGCAGCGAGAGACAGGAATCACCCCTCCACTTT
CDR3: CASSERQESPLHF

V: TRBV11-1
J: TRBJ2-5
size: .
D: TRBD1
DNA: TGTGCCAGCACCTCCGACAGGGGACAAGAGACCCAGTACTTC
CDR3: CASTSDRGQETQYF

V: TRBV5-8
J: TRBJ1-6
size: .
D: TRBD1
DNA: TGTGCCAGCAGCTTGGAGGGGGCGAAAAATTCACCCCTCCACTTT
CDR3: CASSLEGAKNSPLHF

V: TRBV28
J: TRBJ2-7
size: .
D: .
DNA: TGTGCCAGCATCCAAGCTGGGGGGCCTACCTACGAGCAGTACTTC
CDR3: CASIQAGGPTYEQYF

V: TRBV19
J: TRBJ1-5
size: .
D: TRBD1
DNA: TGTGCCAGTAGTTACGGGACAGGGCATCAGCCCCAGCATTTT
CDR3: CASSYGTGHQPQHF

V: TRBV15
J: TRBJ2-7
size: .
D: .
DNA: TGTGCCACCAGCAGAGGTGATGAAAACGAGCAGTACTTC
CDR3: CATSRGDENEQYF

V: TRBV27
J: TRBJ2-3
size: .
D: .
DNA: TGTGCCAGCAGTCTCTGGGGTGGGGATACGCAGTATTTT
CDR3: CASSLWGGDTQYF

V: TRBV6-2/TRBV6-3
J: TRBJ2-7
size: .
D: .
DNA: TGTGCCAGCAGTTACTCGATCCGGGGGCTGGTCTACGAGCAGTACTTC
CDR3: CASSYSIRGLVYEQYF

V: TRBV29-1
J: TRBJ1-2
size: .
D: .
DNA: TGCAGCGCCGGGCGCGACACCGTACCTCCTAACTATGGCTACACCTTC
CDR3: CSAGRDTVPPNYGYTF

V: TRBV6-2/TRBV6-3
J: TRBJ2-7
size: few
D: .
DNA: TGTGCCAGCAGTCTACAGGGAACTGTAGGCTTGTACGAGCAGTACTTC
CDR3: CASSLQGTVGLYEQYF

V: TRBV7-2
J: TRBJ1-5
size: .
D: .
DNA: TGTGCCAGCAGCTTAGTCGGGACAACTAATCAGCCCCAGCATTTT
CDR3: CASSLVGTTNQPQHF

V: TRBV18
J: TRBJ2-2
size: .
D: .
DNA: TGTGCCAGCTCACCACCGGCAGGGCCCGCCGGGGAGCTGTTTTTT
CDR3: CASSPPAGPAGELFF

V: TRBV7-3
J: TRBJ2-1
size: .
D: .
DNA: TGTGCCAGCAGCTTATTCCCCCGGGGGGCTCGTAATGAGCAGTTCTTC
CDR3: CASSLFPRGARNEQFF

V: TRBV19
J: TRBJ2-1
size: .
D: .
DNA: TGTGCCAGTAGTATGTGGGGTGGAAATGAGCAGTTCTTC
CDR3: CASSMWGGNEQFF

V: TRBV9
J: TRBJ2-7
size: few
D: .
DNA: TGTGCCAGCAGCGTCGGGGCGGGTCCCAGCGAGCAGTACTTC
CDR3: CASSVGAGPSEQYF

V: TRBV28
J: TRBJ1-2
size: .
D: .
DNA: TGTGCCAGCGGGGGGGGCAGTAACTATGGCTACACCTTC
CDR3: CASGGGSNYGYTF

V: TRBV4-2
J: TRBJ2-7
size: few
D: .
DNA: TGTGCCAGCAGCCAAGTTCAGGGGGGGGCCTACGAGCAGTACTTC
CDR3: CASSQVQGGAYEQYF

V: TRBV6-5
J: TRBJ1-2
size: .
D: .
DNA: TGTGCCAGCAGCTCAACAGGGTACGGCTACACCTTC
CDR3: CASSSTGYGYTF

V: TRBV11-2
J: TRBJ1-2
size: .
D: .
DNA: TGTGCCAGCAGCTCCCGGACAGTACTTGGCTACACCTTC
CDR3: CASSSRTVLGYTF

V: TRBV30
J: TRBJ1-3
size: .
D: .
DNA: TGTGCCTGGACGGTAGCCGGGACAAATTACGGGAACACCATATATTTT
CDR3: CAWTVAGTNYGNTIYF

V: TRBV6-5
J: TRBJ2-7
size: .
D: TRBD1
DNA: TGTGCCAGCAGTCCGGGACAGGGCCGTGGGCAGTACTTC
CDR3: CASSPGQGRGQYF

V: TRBV28
J: TRBJ2-7
size: .
D: TRBD2
DNA: TGTGCCAACATTGGGGGGAGGGGCCTTTATAAGAATTCCTACGAGCAGTACTTC
CDR3: CANIGGRGLYKNSYEQYF

V: TRBV2
J: TRBJ1-1
size: .
D: TRBD1
DNA: TGTGCCAGCAGTGTTCGTAGGACAGGGAGGGGGAACACTGAAGCTTTCTTT
CDR3: CASSVRRTGRGNTEAFF

V: TRBV21-1
J: TRBJ1-5
size: .
D: .
DNA: TGTGCCAGCAGCAAATTCGACAATTTTCTTGATCAGCCCCAGCATTTT
CDR3: CASSKFDNFLDQPQHF